The present T cell receptor (beta chain) was sequenced within a study of T cells expressing NK-cell markers. Overall study: Just one sequenced donor of eight was HCMV-seronegative, while seven were seropositive.

Findings and caveats of the study: In about six donors, dominant CD3+CD56+NKG2C+ clones formed 1.0-7.0% of CD8+ cells.

Worth noting for this clonotype: The antigen remains undetermined.

UMIs accompanied the 5'RACE template switching by which TCR beta cDNA was made. Using the 5' RACE reads, TCRdb records one entry per CDR3 protein without DNA. The sample holds about 170,000 distinct CDR3 sequences. This CDR3 is built from 13 residues. J is TRBJ2-7 and V is TRBV21-1; with no DNA, the TCRdb D assignment of TRBD1 cannot be verified. TRBV21-1 is a pseudogene locus. This clonotype was sampled from a man aged 18-75 years in good health. Sequencing was done on a sample of blood T cells: a sorted CD56 or NKG2C T cell subset, CD4+ or CD8+ T cells, or bulk PBMC T cells (not recorded which). The CDR3 region is CASLLAGGGEQYF.